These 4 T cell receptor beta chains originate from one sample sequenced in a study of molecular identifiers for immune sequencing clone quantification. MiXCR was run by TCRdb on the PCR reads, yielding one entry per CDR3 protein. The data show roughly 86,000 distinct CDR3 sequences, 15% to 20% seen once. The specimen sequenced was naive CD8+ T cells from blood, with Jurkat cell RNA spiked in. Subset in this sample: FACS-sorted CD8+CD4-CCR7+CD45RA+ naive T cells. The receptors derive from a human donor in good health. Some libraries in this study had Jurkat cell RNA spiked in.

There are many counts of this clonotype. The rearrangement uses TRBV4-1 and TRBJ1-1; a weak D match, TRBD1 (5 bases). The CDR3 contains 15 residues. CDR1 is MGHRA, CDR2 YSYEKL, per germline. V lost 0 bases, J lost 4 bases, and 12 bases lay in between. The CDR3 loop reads CASSQDTLGGTEAFF. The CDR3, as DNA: TGCGCCAGCAGCCAAGACACTCTTGGGGGCACTGAAGCTTTCTTT.

The CDR3 here is CASSTTVQALIEQFF. CDR3 nucleotides: TGTGCCAGTAGTACCACCGTCCAGGCCCTGATTGAGCAGTTCTTC. J is TRBJ2-1 and V is TRBV19; D unclear. The germline CDR1 and CDR2 sequences are LNHDA and SQIVND (reference sequence). The CDR3 length is 15 residues. Trimming left V 4 bases short and J 9 bases short, with 19 bases between.

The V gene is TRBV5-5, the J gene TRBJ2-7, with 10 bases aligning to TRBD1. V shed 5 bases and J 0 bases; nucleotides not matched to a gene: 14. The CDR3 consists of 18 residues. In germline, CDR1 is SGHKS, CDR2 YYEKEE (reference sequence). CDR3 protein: CASRPRTGGEGSSYEQYF. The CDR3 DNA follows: TGTGCCAGCAGGCCCAGGACAGGGGGAGAGGGATCCTCCTACGAGCAGTACTTC.

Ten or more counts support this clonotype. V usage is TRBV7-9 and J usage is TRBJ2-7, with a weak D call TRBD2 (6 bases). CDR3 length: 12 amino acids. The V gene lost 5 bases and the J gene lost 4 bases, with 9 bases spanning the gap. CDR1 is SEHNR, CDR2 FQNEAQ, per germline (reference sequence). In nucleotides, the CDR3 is TGTGCCAGCAGCCCGACTAGTTACGAGCAGTACTTC. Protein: CASSPTSYEQYF. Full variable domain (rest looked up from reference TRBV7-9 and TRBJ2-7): DTGVSQNPRHKITKRGQNVTFRCDPISEHNRLYWYRQTLGQGPEFLTYFQNEAQLEKSRLLSDRFSAERPKGSFSTLEIQRTEQGDSAMYLCASSPTSYEQYFGPGTRLTVT.